This T cell receptor (beta chain) was observed in a study of blood T cells in healthy people across ages. Trimming at V came to 5 bases and at J to 4 bases, leaving 10 bases not matched to a gene. Germline V gene sequence: CDR1 SQVTM, CDR2 ANQGSEA. The CDR3 totals 15 residues. This clonotype was recorded a few times. Sample-barcoded 5' priming and a J-beta primer mix drove a second PCR of roughly 7 to 11 cycles. In TCRdb, the 5' RACE reads were re-called with MiXCR into one record per CDR3 protein. This table has 450,000 to 600,000 distinct CDR3 sequences, roughly a quarter appearing once. This sample also belongs to another study, concerning T cells of mothers and their children.

What was sequenced was blood. The chain combines TRBV29-1 with TRBJ2-2, with TRBD1 matching over 7 bases. This sequence was found in a boy younger than 10 in good health. The CDR3 region is CSVHTGTAATGELFF. The CDR3 region has the DNA TGCAGCGTTCACACCGGGACAGCGGCCACCGGGGAGCTGTTTTTT.